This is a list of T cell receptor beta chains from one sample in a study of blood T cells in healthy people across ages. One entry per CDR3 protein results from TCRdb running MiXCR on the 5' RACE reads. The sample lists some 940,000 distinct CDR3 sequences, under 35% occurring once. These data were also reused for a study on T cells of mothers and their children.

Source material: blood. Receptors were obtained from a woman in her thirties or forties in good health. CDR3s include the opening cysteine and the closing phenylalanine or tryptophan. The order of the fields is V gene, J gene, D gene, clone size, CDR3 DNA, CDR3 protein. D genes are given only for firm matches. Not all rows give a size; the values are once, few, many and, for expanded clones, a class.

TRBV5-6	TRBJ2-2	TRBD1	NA	TGTGCCAGCAGCGCCGGACAGGGGCTGTTTTTT	CASSAGQGLFF
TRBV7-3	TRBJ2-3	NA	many	TGTGCCAGCAGCTTCTCTGATGGCACAGATACGCAGTATTTT	CASSFSDGTDTQYF
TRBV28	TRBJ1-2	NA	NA	TGTGCCAGCAGGGAAGGATGGGGGTCCGCTGGCTATGGCTACACCTTC	CASREGWGSAGYGYTF
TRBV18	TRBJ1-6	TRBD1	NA	TGTGCCAGCTCATCAGGGGGTCTTGGTTCACCCCTCCACTTT	CASSSGGLGSPLHF
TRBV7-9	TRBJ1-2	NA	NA	TGTGCCAGCAGCGGAAAGGGGGGGTTGGACTATGGCTACACCTTC	CASSGKGGLDYGYTF
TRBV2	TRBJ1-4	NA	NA	TGTGCCAGGGGGCAGACCGTGACCGATAATGAAAAACTGTTTTTT	CARGQTVTDNEKLFF
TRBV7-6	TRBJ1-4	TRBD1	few	TGTGCCAGCAGCGGGGGGACAGGGAATGAAAAACTGTTTTTT	CASSGGTGNEKLFF
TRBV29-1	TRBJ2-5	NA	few	TGCAGCGTTATTGCGGGGTCAGAAGAGACCCAGTACTTC	CSVIAGSEETQYF
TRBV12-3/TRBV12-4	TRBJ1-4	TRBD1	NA	TGTGCCAGCAGTCCTTCAGGGACAGGGGCTGGGAAACTGTTTTTT	CASSPSGTGAGKLFF
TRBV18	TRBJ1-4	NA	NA	TGTGCCAGCTCAGAATTCAGGTCAACTAATGAAAAACGGTTTTTC	CASSEFRSTNEKRFF
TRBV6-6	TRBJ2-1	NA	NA	TGTGCCAGCAGTCGGGGAGAATACAATGAGCAGTTCTTC	CASSRGEYNEQFF
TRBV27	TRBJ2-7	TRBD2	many	TGTGCCAGCAGTTCCCTTAGCGGGGCTCCGGGGGAGCAGTACTTC	CASSSLSGAPGEQYF
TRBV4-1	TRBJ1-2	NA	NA	TGCGCCAGCAGCCACGAATTGGGGGGCTACACCTTC	CASSHELGGYTF
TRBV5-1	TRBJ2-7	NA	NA	TGCGCCAGCAGCCTGGACGGTGGGGGGCCCTACAATGAGCAGTACTTC	CASSLDGGGPYNEQYF
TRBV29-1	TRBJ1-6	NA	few	TGCAGCACTATCCAGCCGTCAGATTGTTCACCCCTCCACTTT	CSTIQPSDCSPLHF
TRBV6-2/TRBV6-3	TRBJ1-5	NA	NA	TGTGCCAGCAGGTACGTCGGCGTTCAGCCCCAGCATTTT	CASRYVGVQPQHF
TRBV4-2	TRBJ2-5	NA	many	TGTGCCAGCAGCCAAGACCCAGGGGCAGGGGAGACCCAGTACTTC	CASSQDPGAGETQYF
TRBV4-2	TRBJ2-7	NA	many	TGTGCCAGCAGCCCAGAATACAGTGCGGTTGGGCAGTACTTC	CASSPEYSAVGQYF
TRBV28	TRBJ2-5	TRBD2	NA	TGTGCCAGCAGCCTCCGGACTAGCGGGGGGGTCTGGAAAGAGACCCAGTACTTC	CASSLRTSGGVWKETQYF
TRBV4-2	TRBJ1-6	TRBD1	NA	TGTGCCAGCAGCCCGGCAGGGGGCCTCGATTCACCCCTCCACTTT	CASSPAGGLDSPLHF
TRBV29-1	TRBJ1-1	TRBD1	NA	TGCAGCGTTGATAGGGACAGCATGAACACTGAAGCTTTCTTT	CSVDRDSMNTEAFF
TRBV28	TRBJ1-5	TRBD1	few	TGTGCCAGCAGCGGTGGACAGGGAGGTCAGCCCCAGCATTTT	CASSGGQGGQPQHF
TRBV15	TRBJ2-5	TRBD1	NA	TGTGCCACCAGCAGAGATGAAGGGGGCCTGGGGACCCAGTACTTC	CATSRDEGGLGTQYF
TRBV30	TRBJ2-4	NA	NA	TGTGCCTGGGCAGGTCCAGCCAAAAACATTCAGTACTTC	CAWAGPAKNIQYF
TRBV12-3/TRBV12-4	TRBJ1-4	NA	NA	TGTGCCAGCAGTCCACGACAAGGACCACTCTCGCGCCATAATGAAAAACTGTTTTTT	CASSPRQGPLSRHNEKLFF
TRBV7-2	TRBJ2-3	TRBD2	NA	TGTGCCAGCAGCTTACCGGCGGGGGGGCGCGATACGCAGTATTTT	CASSLPAGGRDTQYF
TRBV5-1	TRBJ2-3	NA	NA	TGCGCCAGCAGCTTGGCCAAAGGGGATCCAGATACGCAGTATTTT	CASSLAKGDPDTQYF
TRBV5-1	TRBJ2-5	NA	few	TGCGCCAGCAGCAATGGGGCCCAAGAGACCCAGTACTTC	CASSNGAQETQYF
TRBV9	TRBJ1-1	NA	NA	TGTGCCAGCAGCGGACAGGTGGGGAACACTGAAGCTTTCTTT	CASSGQVGNTEAFF
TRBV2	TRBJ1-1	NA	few	TGTGCCAGCAGGGGGGCCAGGAACACTGAAGCTTTCTTT	CASRGARNTEAFF
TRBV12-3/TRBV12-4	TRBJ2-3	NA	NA	TGTGCCAGCAGCCGTATCTCGTACACAGATACGCAGTATTTT	CASSRISYTDTQYF
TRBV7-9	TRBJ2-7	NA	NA	TGTGTCAGCAGCCCCCGGGACTTCTACGAGCAGTACTTC	CVSSPRDFYEQYF
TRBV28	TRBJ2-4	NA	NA	TGTGCCAGCAGACCCGCCGGGGACGGAGCCAAAAACATTCAGTACTTC	CASRPAGDGAKNIQYF
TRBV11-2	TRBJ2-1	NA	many	TGTGCCAGCAGCTTCGTGCAGGGGAAATACAATGAGCAGTTCTTC	CASSFVQGKYNEQFF
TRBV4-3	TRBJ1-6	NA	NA	TGCGCCAGCAGCCTTGGACAGTCGAGCTCCTATAATTCACCCCTCCACTTT	CASSLGQSSSYNSPLHF
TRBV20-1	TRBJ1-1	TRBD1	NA	TGCAGTGCCCCGCCAGGGACAGGAGAAGCTTTCTTT	CSAPPGTGEAFF
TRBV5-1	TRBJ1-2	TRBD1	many	TGCGCCAGCAGCTCGACAGGGCGAGATGGCTACACCTTC	CASSSTGRDGYTF
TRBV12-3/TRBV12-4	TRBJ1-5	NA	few	TGTGCCAGCAGAGGGGATACTAGCAATCAGCCCCAGCATTTT	CASRGDTSNQPQHF
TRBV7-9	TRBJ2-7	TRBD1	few	TGTGCCAGCAGCCCTGGGACAGCTTTTTCCGAGCAGTACTTC	CASSPGTAFSEQYF
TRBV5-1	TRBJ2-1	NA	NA	TGCGCCAGCAGCTTGGCGGCGGGGGCCGATGAGCAGTTCTTC	CASSLAAGADEQFF
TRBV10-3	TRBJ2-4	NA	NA	TGTGCCATCAGTGAGTCAGAGGATCTAGCCAAAAACATTCAGTACTTC	CAISESEDLAKNIQYF
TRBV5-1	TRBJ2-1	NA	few	TGCGCCAGCAGCTTGGCAGGATTGGGCATCAATGAGCAGTTCTTC	CASSLAGLGINEQFF
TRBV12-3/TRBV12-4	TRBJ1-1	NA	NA	TGTGCCAGCAAGCCGCCGGGGATCGGGACTGAAGCTTTCTTT	CASKPPGIGTEAFF
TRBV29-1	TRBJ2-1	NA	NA	TGCAGCGTTTCGGACGGCCGCAATGAGCAGTTCTTC	CSVSDGRNEQFF
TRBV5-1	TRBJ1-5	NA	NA	TGCGCCAGCAGCTTGGAGGGGGTTGGTCAGCCCCAGCATTTT	CASSLEGVGQPQHF
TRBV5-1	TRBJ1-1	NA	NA	TGCGCCACTCGAGGGGCGGGAGTGGACACTGAAGCTTTCTTT	CATRGAGVDTEAFF
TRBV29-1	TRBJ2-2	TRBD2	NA	TGCAGCGTTGAAGATTCTATTACTAGCGGGGGGACCACCGGGGAGCTGTTTTTT	CSVEDSITSGGTTGELFF
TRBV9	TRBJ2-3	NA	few	TGTGCCAGCAGCGTAGTGGCAGACCGTGGTACGCAGTATTTT	CASSVVADRGTQYF
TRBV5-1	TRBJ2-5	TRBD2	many	TGCGCCAGCAGCGTCAGGGGACTAGGGGAGTTAATGAGCCAGTACTTC	CASSVRGLGELMSQYF
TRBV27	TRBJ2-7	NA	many	TGTGCCAGCAGTTTATCGCCCAGGGACTACGAGCAGTACTTC	CASSLSPRDYEQYF
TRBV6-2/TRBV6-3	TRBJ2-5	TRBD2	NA	TGTGCCAGCAGTTACTCGAGGAGCGGGGGGCCGGTAGAGACCCAGTACTTC	CASSYSRSGGPVETQYF
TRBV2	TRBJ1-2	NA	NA	TGTGCCAGCAGTCCCGACGCATATGGCTACACCTTC	CASSPDAYGYTF
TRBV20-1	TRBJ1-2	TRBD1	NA	TGCAGTGCCCCACCGGGACAGGGGGCGCTTGACTCCACCTTC	CSAPPGQGALDSTF
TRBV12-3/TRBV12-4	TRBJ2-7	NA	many	TGTGCCAGCAGTTTGGAAGGGATTTCCTACGAGCAGTACTTC	CASSLEGISYEQYF